This T cell receptor (beta chain) was sequenced for a study of T cell repertoires in cytomegalovirus infection. Looking at the study overall: Carrying CMV and the relevant HLA type showed in public TCR beta signatures.

TCRdb ran MiXCR on the reads and lists one entry per CDR3 protein. Of around 530,000 distinct CDR3 sequences listed, around 27% were seen once; the top ten hold about 13%. V lost 6 bases and J lost 8; bases outside the gene matches: 14. The CDR3 is 17 residues long. Per the germline V gene, CDR1 is MNHEY and CDR2 is SVGEGT. Only a few counts were recorded for this clonotype. No antigen is known for it. Study observations and caveats: CMV-specific TCR beta clonotypes restricted by HLA-C dominated the ex vivo response. Cumulative public TCR beta family frequency identified CMV carriers with the relevant HLA.

The J gene is TRBJ2-1, the V gene TRBV6-2 or TRBV6-3, with 12 nucleotides matching TRBD2. Sequenced sample: PBMCs. The clonotype originates from a human donor in good health (CMV status not recorded). Some clones in this sample may be carry-over from other donors' samples. CDR3 bases: TGTGCCAGCAGCTTCCGACTAGCGGGAGACACGAGGGATGAGCAGTTCTTC. This gives the protein CASSFRLAGDTRDEQFF.